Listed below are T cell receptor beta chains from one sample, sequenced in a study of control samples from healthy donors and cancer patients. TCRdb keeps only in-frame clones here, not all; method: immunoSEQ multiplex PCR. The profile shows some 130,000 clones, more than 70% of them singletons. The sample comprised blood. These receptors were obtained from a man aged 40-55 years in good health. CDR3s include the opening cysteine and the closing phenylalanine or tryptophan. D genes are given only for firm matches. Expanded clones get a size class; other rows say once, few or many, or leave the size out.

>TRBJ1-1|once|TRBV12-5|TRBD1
CASGADRSNTEAFF
TGTGCTAGTGGTGCGGACAGGTCGAACACTGAAGCTTTCTTT
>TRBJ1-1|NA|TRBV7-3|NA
CASSVNMNTEAFF
TGTGCCAGCAGCGTAAACATGAACACTGAAGCTTTCTTT
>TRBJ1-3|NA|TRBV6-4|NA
CASSWYLGLDSGNTIYF
TGTGCCAGCAGTTGGTACCTGGGGTTGGACTCTGGAAACACCATATATTTT
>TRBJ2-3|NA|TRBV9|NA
CASSPGISMTTDTQYF
TGTGCCAGCAGCCCCGGGATCTCAATGACCACAGATACGCAGTATTTT
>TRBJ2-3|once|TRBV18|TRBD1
CASSPNRGADTQYF
TGTGCCAGCTCACCCAACAGGGGTGCAGATACGCAGTATTTT
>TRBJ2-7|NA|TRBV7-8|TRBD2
CASSFSGGPFYEQYF
TGTGCCAGCAGCTTTAGCGGGGGGCCGTTCTACGAGCAGTACTTC
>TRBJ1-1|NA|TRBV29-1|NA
CSAKGPGAFF
TGCAGCGCCAAGGGGCCGGGGGCTTTCTTT
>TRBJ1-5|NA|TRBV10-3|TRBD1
CAITQVDRVGQPQHF
TGTGCCATCACTCAGGTTGACAGGGTGGGTCAGCCCCAGCATTTT
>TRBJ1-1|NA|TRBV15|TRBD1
CATSRQGAKNTEAFF
TGTGCCACCTCCAGACAGGGGGCGAAAAACACTGAAGCTTTCTTT
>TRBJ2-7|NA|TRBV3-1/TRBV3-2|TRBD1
CASSRDRAHEQYF
TGTGCCAGCAGCCGGGACAGGGCCCACGAGCAGTACTTC
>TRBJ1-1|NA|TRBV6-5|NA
CASSYSKNTEAFF
TGTGCCAGCAGTTACTCGAAGAACACTGAAGCTTTCTTT
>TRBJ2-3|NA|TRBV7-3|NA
CASSSGNTDTQYF
TGTGCCAGCAGCAGTGGGAATACAGATACGCAGTATTTT
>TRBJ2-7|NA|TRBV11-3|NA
CASSLEYEQYF
TGTGCCAGCAGCTTAGAATACGAGCAGTACTTC
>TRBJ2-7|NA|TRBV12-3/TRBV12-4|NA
CASNLRYEQYF
TGTGCCAGCAACTTAAGATACGAGCAGTACTTC
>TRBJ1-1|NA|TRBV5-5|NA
CASSFQGNTEAFF
TGTGCCAGCAGCTTTCAGGGGAACACTGAAGCTTTCTTT
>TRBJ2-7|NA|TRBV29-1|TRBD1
CSVDPDRAGEQYF
TGCAGCGTTGACCCCGACAGGGCGGGCGAGCAGTACTTC
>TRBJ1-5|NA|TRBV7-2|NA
CASSLEGHRAPQHF
TGTGCCAGCAGCTTAGAAGGGCATCGGGCGCCCCAGCATTTT
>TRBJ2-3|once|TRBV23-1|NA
CASTTQGGKDTDTQYF
TGCGCCAGCACCACCCAGGGGGGCAAGGACACAGATACGCAGTATTTT
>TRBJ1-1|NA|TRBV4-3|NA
CASSQDSQGSDTEAFF
TGCGCCAGCAGCCAAGACTCTCAGGGCTCAGACACTGAAGCTTTCTTT
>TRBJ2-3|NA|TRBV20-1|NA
CSASYVGSSDTQYF
TGCAGTGCTAGTTATGTGGGATCCTCAGATACGCAGTATTTT
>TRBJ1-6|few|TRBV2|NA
CASKPDTKSPLHF
TGTGCCAGCAAGCCGGACACAAAATCACCCCTCCACTTT
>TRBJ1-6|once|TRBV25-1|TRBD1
CASSVATGGYNSPLHF
TGTGCCAGCAGTGTCGCGACAGGGGGCTATAATTCACCCCTCCACTTT